The 15 T cell receptor beta chains listed next were all sequenced from one sample in a study of Ad26.COV2.S vaccination and SARS-CoV-2 variants. Profiling relied on immunoSEQ multiplex PCR, and the TCRdb table lists in-frame clones only, not all of them. This sample has about 430,000 clones, with roughly 90% found just once. Treatment meaning: around 19 received Ad26.COV2.S at low or high dose, single or two shots; roughly five received placebo; per-sample allocation not given. Day 63 after the first injection of vaccine or placebo was the sampling time. Material: peripheral blood, obtained in a trial of Ad26.COV2.S vaccine versus placebo. The receptors originated from a person aged 18-60 years who received the Ad26.COV2.S COVID-19 vaccine or a placebo.

The V and J genes are TRBV3-1 (or the pseudogene TRBV3-2) and TRBJ1-6; the D gene is possibly TRBD1 (5 bases). V was shortened by 0 bases and J by 8 bases, with 11 bases between the two germline ends. This CDR3 comprises 15 residues. Germline lookup yields CDR1 LGHDT and CDR2 YNNKEL (reference sequence). The DNA for the CDR3 is TGTGCCAGCAGCCAAGAACAGGCGACCTATTCACCCCTCCACTTT. It encodes CASSQEQATYSPLHF.

The rearrangement uses TRBV10-3 and TRBJ1-2, with TRBD1 identical over 7 bases. The J segment lost 2 bases and the V segment lost 3 bases, leaving 3 bases of the junction unmatched. Germline CDR1 is ENHRY and CDR2 is SYGVKD. The CDR3 has 14 amino acids. CDR3 bases: TGTGCCATCAGTGACTCGACAGGGAACTATGGCTACACCTTC. Its translation: CAISDSTGNYGYTF.

The chain carries TRBV4-2 and TRBJ2-1; 9 nucleotides agree with TRBD2. The CDR3 covers 17 residues. Germline CDR1 is LGHNA and CDR2 is YNFKEQ. V lost 0 bases to trimming and J lost 4 bases; unmatched junction nucleotides: 7. The CDR3: CASSQDRAGGMYNEQFF. The CDR3 nucleotides read TGTGCCAGCAGCCAAGATCGGGCGGGAGGGATGTACAATGAGCAGTTCTTC.

The J gene is TRBJ2-5, the V gene TRBV28; 9 bases match TRBD2. CDR3 length: 14 amino acids. J lost 4 bases, V lost 3 bases, and 3 bases had no gene match. Germline V gene sequence: CDR1 MDHEN, CDR2 SYDVKM. The CDR3 region has the DNA TGTGCCAGCAGTTTTGTAGCGGGAGTAGAGACCCAGTACTTC. Translated, it gives CASSFVAGVETQYF. The variable domain in full, with the rest retrieved from reference TRBV28 and TRBJ2-5, is DVKVTQSSRYLVKRTGEKVFLECVQDMDHENMFWYRQDPGLGLRLIYFSYDVKMKEKGDIPEGYSVSREKKERFSLILESASTNQTSMYLCASSFVAGVETQYFGPGTRLLVL.

The chain couples TRBV5-6 to TRBJ2-1, with D tentatively TRBD2 (5 bases). V gave up 5 bases and J gave up 0 bases, with 15 bases separating them. The CDR3 runs to 16 residues. Germline values: CDR1 SGHDT, CDR2 YYEEEE. The DNA for the CDR3 is TGTGCCAGCAGACTAGGAGCCGAAAGCTCCTACAATGAGCAGTTCTTC. Residues: CASRLGAESSYNEQFF. The whole variable domain, remainder taken from reference TRBV5-6 and TRBJ2-1, is DAGVTQSPTHLIKTRGQQVTLRCSPKSGHDTVSWYQQALGQGPQFIFQYYEEEERQRGNFPDRFSGHQFPNYSSELNVNALLLGDSALYLCASRLGAESSYNEQFFGPGTRLTVL.

Points on this clone: The same CDR3 arises from other DNA sequences in this sample as well. The V and J genes are TRBV6-5 and TRBJ1-1; D is ambiguous. The CDR3 runs to 11 residues. With 6 bases removed from V and 3 bases from J, the gap between germline ends came to 5 bases. Looked up from germline, CDR1 is MNHEY and CDR2 is SVGAGI. CDR3 sequence: CASRRDTEAFF. The CDR3 DNA is TGTGCCAGCAGAAGGGACACTGAAGCTTTCTTT.

This clone was seen just once. The V call is TRBV5-5, the J call TRBJ2-7, with D unclear. The CDR3 length is 14 residues. From germline, CDR1 is SGHKS and CDR2 YYEKEE (reference sequence). V gave up 0 bases and J gave up 6 bases, with 13 bases separating them. The CDR3 here is CASSLAGSSSEQYF. The CDR3 bases are TGTGCCAGCAGCTTGGCAGGTAGTTCGAGCGAGCAGTACTTC.

The chain has TRBV10-3 and TRBJ2-1, with no clear D. Germline lookup yields CDR1 ENHRY and CDR2 SYGVKD. V lost 0 bases and J lost 0, with 9 bases in between. The CDR3 is 16 amino acids. Here the CDR3 reads CAISESGRSSYNEQFF. For the CDR3, the DNA is TGTGCCATCAGTGAGTCTGGCCGGAGCTCCTACAATGAGCAGTTCTTC.

This clone was seen just once. The chain joins TRBV5-6 to TRBJ2-2; D is possibly TRBD2 (5 bases). The V gene's germline CDR1 is SGHDT and CDR2 YYEEEE. The CDR3 loop spans 12 amino acids. Trimming took off 4 bases at V and 7 bases at J, with 8 bases between the two ends. DNA for the CDR3: TGTGCCAGCAGCGCAGAGGGCGGGGAGCTGTTTTTT. This gives the protein CASSAEGGELFF.

This chain connects TRBV5-6 to TRBJ2-1; TRBD2 matches 9 bases. V lost 1 base and J lost 9; bases outside the gene matches: 5. The CDR3 consists of 14 residues. Germline V lookup: CDR1 SGHDT, CDR2 YYEEEE. As DNA, the CDR3 is TGTGCCAGCAGCTTGTTAGCGGGAGAGATTGAGCAGTTCTTC. Translated: CASSLLAGEIEQFF.

V usage is TRBV4-3 and J usage is TRBJ1-2, with a weak D call TRBD1 (5 bases). The CDR3 spans 16 residues. With 0 bases removed from V and 3 bases from J, the gap between germline ends came to 14 bases. The germline V gene has CDR1 LGHNA and CDR2 YSLEER. The DNA for the CDR3 is TGCGCCAGCAGCCAAGATGTGAGGGGAGGGGACTATGGCTACACCTTC. This encodes CASSQDVRGGDYGYTF.

The chain combines TRBV30 with TRBJ1-1, with D possibly being TRBD1 (6 bases). Germline assignment: CDR1 GTSNPN and CDR2 SVGIG (reference sequence). Trimming stripped 3 bases from V and 3 bases from J, with 23 bases between. The CDR3 has 17 residues. CDR3 sequence (DNA): TGTGCCTGGAGGTTTTGGCAAGGGGGTCATACACACACTGAAGCTTTCTTT. This encodes CAWRFWQGGHTHTEAFF.

V gene TRBV18 combines with J gene TRBJ1-5; TRBD1 matches 7 bases. Germline assignment: CDR1 KGHSH and CDR2 LQKENI. With V trimmed by 2 bases and J by 6 bases, 7 bases remained unmatched. The CDR3 runs 15 residues. The CDR3 loop reads CASSPDVTGFQPQHF. In DNA form, the CDR3 reads TGTGCCAGCTCACCAGACGTGACAGGGTTTCAGCCCCAGCATTTT.

This sequence joins TRBV4-2 and TRBJ1-5; D unclear. In germline, CDR1 is LGHNA, CDR2 YNFKEQ. V lost 0 bases and J lost 0, with 9 bases in between. This CDR3 has 16 amino acids. The CDR3 protein is CASSQDWQYSNQPQHF. CDR3 nucleotides: TGTGCCAGCAGCCAAGATTGGCAGTATAGCAATCAGCCCCAGCATTTT.

The rearrangement joins TRBV5-1 to TRBJ2-3, with D possibly being TRBD1 (5 bases). V was clipped by 0 bases and J by 3 bases, with 8 bases between them. Germline V CDR1 and CDR2: SGHRS, YFSETQ. This CDR3 is 14 amino acids long. The CDR3 loop reads CASSLDRQTDTQYF. In DNA form, the CDR3 reads TGCGCCAGCAGCTTGGACAGACAGACAGATACGCAGTATTTT.